What follows is one T cell receptor (beta chain) and its context. This clonotype came up many times. It lacks a known antigen. Per-base qualities were not stored, and no clone one base away is much larger. The data originate from a study of CD8 T cells in ankylosing spondylitis (dated by TCRdb to the late 2010s). Study-level background: The study profiled T cell receptor beta repertoires in healthy donors and ankylosing spondylitis patients to find disease-linked TCR variants. The full study cohort comprised approximately 23 ankylosing spondylitis patients and about a hundred healthy donors. Peripheral blood samples were taken, and synovial fluid was additionally collected from ankylosing spondylitis patients. General study outcomes and caveats: A CD8+ phenotype was shown by the disease-linked clones, which were found at relatively low frequencies in peripheral blood. Some motif variants were previously reported in synovial fluid and blood of reactive arthritis patients, suggesting common disease-initiation mechanisms. Blood from ankylosing spondylitis patients appeared to be characterized by a TCR beta motif made up of under ten highly homologous amino acid variants. The disease-linked clones were reported as significantly enriched in matched synovial fluid samples from ankylosing spondylitis patients.

The CDR3 holds 17 amino acids from the cysteine to the phenylalanine. The sequence is cut down to CDR3 DNA, 51 bases in frame from base 1. Ends trimmed: V by 5 bases, J by 1 base; bases unmatched to a gene: 14. From a lookup of the germline V gene (reference sequence), CDR1 and CDR2 are DFQATT and SNEGSKA. The sequencer listed for this sample is Illumina HiSeq 2500. Quantitative 5'-RACE with molecular barcodes was the method used to prepare the TCR beta libraries. On the authors' methods: A new computational method based on a probabilistic model of VDJ rearrangement was used to identify disease-linked TCR variants. TCRdb trimmed the raw reads at Q25, called clones with MiXCR and kept productive beta chains. Each entry is one CDR3 protein sequence, shown with its most common DNA and genes. TCRdb's processing, not the study's, gives the V and J calls here. The sample table lists a few hundred thousand distinct CDR3 sequences, about 11% of them with a count of one. Approximately 20% of the sample belongs to the ten largest clones.

The sequence is built from TRBV20-1 and TRBJ2-3, with 8 central nucleotides matching TRBD2. The receptor's source is a male donor with ankylosing spondylitis or in good health (not recorded which). Sequencing was done on a sample of blood, either unsorted or a sorted T cell fraction (not recorded which). CDR3 sequence: CSAPRRFSGARTDTQYF. The DNA sequence is given as TGCAGTGCTCCCCGGCGCTTTAGCGGGGCCCGCACAGATACGCAGTATTTT.